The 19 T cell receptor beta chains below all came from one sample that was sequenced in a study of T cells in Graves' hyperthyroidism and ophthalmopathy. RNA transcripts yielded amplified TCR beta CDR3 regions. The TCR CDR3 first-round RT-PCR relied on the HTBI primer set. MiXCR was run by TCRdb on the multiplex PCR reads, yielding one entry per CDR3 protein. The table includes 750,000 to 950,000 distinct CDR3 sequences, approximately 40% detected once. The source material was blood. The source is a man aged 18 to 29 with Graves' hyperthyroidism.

The CDR3, as DNA: TGTGCCAGCAGCGTAGTAGTTAGCGGGGAGCTGTTTTTT. This encodes CASSVVVSGELFF. V gene TRBV9 combines with J gene TRBJ2-2, with no clear D. Trimming stripped 0 bases from V and 7 bases from J, with 7 bases between. This CDR3 is 13 amino acids long. Germline V gene data show CDR1 as SGDLS and CDR2 as YYNGEE.

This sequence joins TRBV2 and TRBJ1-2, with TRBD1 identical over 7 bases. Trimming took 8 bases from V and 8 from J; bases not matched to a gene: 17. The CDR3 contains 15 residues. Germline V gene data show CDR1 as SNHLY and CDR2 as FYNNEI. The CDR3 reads CASVEDRSGGEGYTF. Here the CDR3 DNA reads TGTGCCAGCGTTGAAGATCGTTCAGGGGGTGAAGGCTACACCTTC.

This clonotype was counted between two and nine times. The CDR3 sequence is CASSIGLGEGDGYTF. The DNA for the CDR3 is TGTGCCAGTAGTATAGGTTTGGGGGAAGGAGACGGCTACACCTTC. The J gene is TRBJ1-2, the V gene TRBV19, with D perhaps TRBD1 (5 bases). The length of the CDR3 is 15 residues. The germline CDR1 and CDR2 sequences are LNHDA and SQIVND (reference sequence). V lost 1 base to trimming and J lost 8 bases, with 17 bases between them.

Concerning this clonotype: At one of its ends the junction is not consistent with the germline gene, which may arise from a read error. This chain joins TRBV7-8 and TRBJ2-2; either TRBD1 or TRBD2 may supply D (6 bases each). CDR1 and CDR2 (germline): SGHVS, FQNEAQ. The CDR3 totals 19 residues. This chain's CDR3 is CASSLAFGGRDGYTGELFF. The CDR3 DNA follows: TGTGCCAGCAGCTTAGCCTTTGGGGGGCGGGATGGCTACACTGGGGAGCTGTTTTTT.

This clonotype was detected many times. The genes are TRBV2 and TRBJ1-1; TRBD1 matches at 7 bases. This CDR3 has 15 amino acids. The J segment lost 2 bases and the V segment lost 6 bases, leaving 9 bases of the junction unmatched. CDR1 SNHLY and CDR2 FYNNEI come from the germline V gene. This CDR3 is CASREQGTPNTEAFF. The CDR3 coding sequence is TGTGCCAGCAGAGAACAGGGGACACCCAACACTGAAGCTTTCTTT.

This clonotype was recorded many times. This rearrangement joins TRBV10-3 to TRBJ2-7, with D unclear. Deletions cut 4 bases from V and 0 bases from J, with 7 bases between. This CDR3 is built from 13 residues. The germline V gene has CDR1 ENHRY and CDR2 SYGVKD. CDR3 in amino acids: CAISVTSSYEQYF. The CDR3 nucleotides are TGTGCCATCAGTGTCACGTCCTCCTACGAGCAGTACTTC.

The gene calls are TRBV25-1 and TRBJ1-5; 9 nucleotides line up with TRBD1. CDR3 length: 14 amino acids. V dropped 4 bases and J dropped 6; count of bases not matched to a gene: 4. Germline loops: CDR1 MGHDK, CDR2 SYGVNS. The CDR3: CASSGQGDLQPQHF. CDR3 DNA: TGTGCCAGCAGTGGACAGGGGGACCTTCAGCCCCAGCATTTT.

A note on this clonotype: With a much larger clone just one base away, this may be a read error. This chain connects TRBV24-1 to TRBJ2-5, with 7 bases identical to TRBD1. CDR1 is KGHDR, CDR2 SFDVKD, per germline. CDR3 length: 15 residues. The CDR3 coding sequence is TGTGCCACCAGTGACCCTGGACAGGCAGAAGAGGCCCAGTACTTC. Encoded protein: CATSDPGQAEEAQYF.

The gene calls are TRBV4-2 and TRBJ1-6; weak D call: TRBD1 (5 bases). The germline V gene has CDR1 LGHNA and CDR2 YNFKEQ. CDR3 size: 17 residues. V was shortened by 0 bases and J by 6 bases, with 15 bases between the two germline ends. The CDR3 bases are TGTGCCAGCAGCCAAGATCAAAGTACAGGCTCTAATTCACCCCTCCACTTT. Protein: CASSQDQSTGSNSPLHF.

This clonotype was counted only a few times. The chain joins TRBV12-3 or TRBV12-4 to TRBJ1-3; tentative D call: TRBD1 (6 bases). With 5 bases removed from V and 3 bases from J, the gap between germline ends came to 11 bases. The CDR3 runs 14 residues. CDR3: CASSARGFGNTIYF. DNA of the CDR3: TGTGCCAGCAGTGCCAGGGGTTTTGGAAACACCATATATTTT.

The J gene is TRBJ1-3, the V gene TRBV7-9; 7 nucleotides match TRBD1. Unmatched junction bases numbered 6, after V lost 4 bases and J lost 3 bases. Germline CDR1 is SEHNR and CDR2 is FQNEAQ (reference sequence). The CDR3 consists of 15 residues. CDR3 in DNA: TGTGCCAGCAGCTCAACAGGGGTTCTTGGAAACACCATATATTTT. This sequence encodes CASSSTGVLGNTIYF.

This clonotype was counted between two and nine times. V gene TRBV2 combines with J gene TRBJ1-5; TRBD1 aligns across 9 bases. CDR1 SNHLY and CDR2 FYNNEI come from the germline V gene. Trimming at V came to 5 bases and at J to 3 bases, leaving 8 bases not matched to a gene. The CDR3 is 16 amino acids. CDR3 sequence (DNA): TGTGCCAGCAGTCCCCGCGGGACAGGGAACAATCAGCCCCAGCATTTT. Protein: CASSPRGTGNNQPQHF.

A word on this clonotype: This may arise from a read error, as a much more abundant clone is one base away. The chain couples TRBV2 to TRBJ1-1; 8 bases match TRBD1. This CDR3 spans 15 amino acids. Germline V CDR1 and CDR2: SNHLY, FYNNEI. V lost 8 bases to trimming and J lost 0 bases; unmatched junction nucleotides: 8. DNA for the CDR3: TGTGCCAGCCGGACAGGGAACATAATGAACACTGAAGCTTTCTTT. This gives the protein CASRTGNIMNTEAFF.

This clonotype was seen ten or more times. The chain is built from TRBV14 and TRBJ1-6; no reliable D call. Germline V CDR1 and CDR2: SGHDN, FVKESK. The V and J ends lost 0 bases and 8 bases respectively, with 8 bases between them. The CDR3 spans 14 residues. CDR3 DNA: TGTGCCAGCAGCCAAGATCTATTTTATTCACCCCTCCACTTT. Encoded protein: CASSQDLFYSPLHF.

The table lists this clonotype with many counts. CDR3 DNA sequence: TGTGCCAGCAGTGGCCAAGGGTTAATAGCTTTCTTT. Its protein is CASSGQGLIAFF. The chain carries TRBV2 and TRBJ1-1; D unclear. The V gene lost 4 bases and the J gene lost 10 bases, with 13 bases spanning the gap. The CDR3 has 12 amino acids. Looked up from germline, CDR1 is SNHLY and CDR2 is FYNNEI.

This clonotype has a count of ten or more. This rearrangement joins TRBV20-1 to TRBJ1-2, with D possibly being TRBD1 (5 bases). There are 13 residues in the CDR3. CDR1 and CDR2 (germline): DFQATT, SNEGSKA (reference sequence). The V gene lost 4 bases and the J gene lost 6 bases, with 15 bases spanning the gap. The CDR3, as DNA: TGCAGTGCTACCGACGGGACCGTACATGGCTACACCTTC. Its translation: CSATDGTVHGYTF.

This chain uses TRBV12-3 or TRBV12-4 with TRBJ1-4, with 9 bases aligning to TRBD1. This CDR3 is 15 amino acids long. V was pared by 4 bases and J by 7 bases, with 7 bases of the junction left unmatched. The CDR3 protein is CASSYPGQGSEKLFF. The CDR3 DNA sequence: TGTGCCAGCAGTTACCCCGGACAGGGGAGTGAAAAACTGTTTTTT.

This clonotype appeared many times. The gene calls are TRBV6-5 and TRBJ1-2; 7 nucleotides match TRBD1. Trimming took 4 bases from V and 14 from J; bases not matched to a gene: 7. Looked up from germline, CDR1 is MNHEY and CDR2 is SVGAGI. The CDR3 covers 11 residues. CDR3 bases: TGTGCCAGCAGTTTCGGACAGGTTCAGACCTTC. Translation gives CASSFGQVQTF.

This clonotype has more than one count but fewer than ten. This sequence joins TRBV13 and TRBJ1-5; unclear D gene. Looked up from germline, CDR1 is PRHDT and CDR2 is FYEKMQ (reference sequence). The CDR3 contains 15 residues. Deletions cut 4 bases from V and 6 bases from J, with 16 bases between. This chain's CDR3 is CASSSRTEVGQPQHF. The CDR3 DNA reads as TGTGCCAGCAGCTCCCGGACTGAAGTCGGTCAGCCCCAGCATTTT. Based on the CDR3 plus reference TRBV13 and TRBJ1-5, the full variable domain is AAGVIQSPRHLIKEKRETATLKCYPIPRHDTVYWYQQGPGQDPQFLISFYEKMQSDKGSIPDRFSAQQFSDYHSELNMSSLELGDSALYFCASSSRTEVGQPQHFGDGTRLSIL.